This entry features one TCR beta chain sequence. The data are from a study of T cells in Graves' hyperthyroidism and ophthalmopathy. TCR beta CDR3 region amplification was performed from RNA transcripts. The primer set for the first-round RT-PCR of the TCR CDR3 was HTBI. From the multiplex PCR reads, TCRdb called clonotypes with MiXCR, one entry per CDR3 protein. Of roughly 180,000 distinct CDR3 sequences in the sample, about a sixth were seen once. The CDR3 has 15 residues. Germline V gene data show CDR1 as SGHRS and CDR2 as YFSETQ. Between the trimmed V and J ends, which lost 3 bases and 0 bases, there was a span of 12 bases.

The sequenced sample consisted of blood. The rearrangement links TRBV5-1 to TRBJ1-1; D not resolved. The sequence derives from a woman aged 50 to 65 with Graves' hyperthyroidism. The CDR3 DNA is TGCGCCAGCAGCTATACCCGGGGAGTGAACACTGAAGCTTTCTTT. It yields the protein CASSYTRGVNTEAFF.